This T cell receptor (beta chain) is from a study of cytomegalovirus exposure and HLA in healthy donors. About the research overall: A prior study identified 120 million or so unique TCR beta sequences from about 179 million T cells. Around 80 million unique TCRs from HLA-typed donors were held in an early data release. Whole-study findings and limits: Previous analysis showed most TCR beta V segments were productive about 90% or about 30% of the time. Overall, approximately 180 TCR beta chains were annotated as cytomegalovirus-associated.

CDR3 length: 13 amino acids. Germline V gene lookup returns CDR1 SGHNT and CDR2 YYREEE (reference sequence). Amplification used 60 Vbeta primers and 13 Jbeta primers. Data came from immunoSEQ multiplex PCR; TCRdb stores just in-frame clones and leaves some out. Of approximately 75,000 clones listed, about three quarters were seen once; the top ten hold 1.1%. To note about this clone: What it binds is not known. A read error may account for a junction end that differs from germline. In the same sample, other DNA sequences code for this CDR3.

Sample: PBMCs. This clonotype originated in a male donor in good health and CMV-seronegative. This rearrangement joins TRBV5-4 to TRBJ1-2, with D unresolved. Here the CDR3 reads CASSLDGHYGYTF. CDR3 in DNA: TGTGCCAGCAGTTTGGATGGGCACTATGGCTACACCTTC.